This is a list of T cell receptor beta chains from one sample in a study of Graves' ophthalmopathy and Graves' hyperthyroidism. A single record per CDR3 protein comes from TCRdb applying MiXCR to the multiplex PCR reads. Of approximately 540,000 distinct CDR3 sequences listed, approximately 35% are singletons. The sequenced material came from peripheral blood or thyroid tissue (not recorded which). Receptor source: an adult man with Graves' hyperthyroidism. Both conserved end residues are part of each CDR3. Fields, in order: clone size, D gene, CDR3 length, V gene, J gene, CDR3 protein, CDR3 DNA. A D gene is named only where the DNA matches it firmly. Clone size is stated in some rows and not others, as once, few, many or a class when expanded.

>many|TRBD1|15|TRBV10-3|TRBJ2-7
CAISDAGTATYEQYF
TGTGCCATCAGTGATGCCGGGACAGCAACCTACGAGCAGTACTTC
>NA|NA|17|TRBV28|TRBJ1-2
CASSVSGAGRYVGGYTF
TGTGCCAGCAGCGTGTCCGGGGCAGGGCGCTATGTCGGTGGCTACACCTTC
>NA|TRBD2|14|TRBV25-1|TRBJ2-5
CASSEGGGGETQYF
TGTGCCAGCAGTGAAGGGGGGGGAGGCGAGACCCAGTACTTC
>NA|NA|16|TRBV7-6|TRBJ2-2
CASSLFDGGNTGELFF
TGTGCCAGCAGCTTATTTGACGGGGGGAACACCGGGGAGCTGTTTTTT
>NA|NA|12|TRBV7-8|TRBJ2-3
CASSFWADTQYF
TGTGCCAGCAGTTTTTGGGCAGATACGCAGTATTTT
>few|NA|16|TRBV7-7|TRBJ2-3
CASSLATGGGTDTQYF
TGTGCCAGCAGCTTGGCAACAGGGGGGGGGACAGATACGCAGTATTTT
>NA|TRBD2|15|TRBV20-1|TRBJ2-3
CSARSGNPSTDTQYF
TGCAGTGCTCGTAGCGGGAACCCTAGCACAGATACGCAGTATTTT
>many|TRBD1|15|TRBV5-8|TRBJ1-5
CASSRDRGLGQPQHF
TGTGCCAGCAGCAGGGACAGGGGGCTAGGTCAGCCCCAGCATTTT
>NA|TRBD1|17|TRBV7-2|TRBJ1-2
CASSPGQGELIGYGYTF
TGTGCCAGCTCACCCGGACAGGGTGAACTAATCGGCTATGGCTACACCTTC
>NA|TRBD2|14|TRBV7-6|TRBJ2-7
CASSLSGRDHEQYF
TGTGCCAGCAGCTTATCCGGGAGGGACCACGAGCAGTACTTC
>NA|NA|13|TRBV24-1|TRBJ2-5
CATSDVGRGTQYF
TGTGCCACCAGTGATGTCGGAAGAGGGACCCAGTACTTC
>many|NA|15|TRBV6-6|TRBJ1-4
CASRQTGLLNEKLFF
TGTGCCAGCAGACAAACAGGTTTGCTGAATGAAAAACTGTTTTTT
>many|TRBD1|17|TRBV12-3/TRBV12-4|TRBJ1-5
CASSLNSPQGNNQPQHF
TGTGCCAGCAGTTTGAACTCCCCACAGGGGAACAATCAGCCCCAGCATTTT
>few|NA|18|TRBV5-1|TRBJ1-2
CASSLSTPTSRTDYGYTF
TGCGCCAGCAGCTTGAGTACCCCAACCTCCAGGACAGACTATGGCTACACCTTC
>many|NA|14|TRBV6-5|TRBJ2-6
CASSYSPGANVLTF
TGTGCCAGCAGTTACTCACCTGGGGCCAACGTCCTGACTTTC
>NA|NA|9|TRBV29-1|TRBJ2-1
CSIDNEQFF
TGCAGCATTGACAATGAGCAGTTCTTC
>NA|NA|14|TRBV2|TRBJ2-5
CASRQSGLQETQYF
TGTGCCAGCCGTCAGTCGGGCCTCCAAGAGACCCAGTACTTC
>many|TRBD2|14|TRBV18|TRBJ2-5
CASSPATSRETQYF
TGTGCCAGCTCACCAGCGACTAGCCGAGAGACCCAGTACTTC
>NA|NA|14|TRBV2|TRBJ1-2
CASSSTRGVSGYTF
TGTGCCAGCAGTTCGACAAGGGGGGTGAGCGGCTACACCTTC
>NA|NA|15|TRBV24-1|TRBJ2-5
CATSDARVSESTQYF
TGTGCCACCAGTGATGCCCGGGTCTCCGAAAGTACCCAGTACTTC
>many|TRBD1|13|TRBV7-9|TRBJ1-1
CASSLDRADEAFF
TGTGCCAGCAGCCTGGACAGGGCTGATGAAGCTTTCTTT
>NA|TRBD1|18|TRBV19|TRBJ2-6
CTSSIGQDDRAGANVLTF
TGTACCAGTAGTATAGGTCAAGACGACAGGGCTGGGGCCAACGTCCTGACTTTC
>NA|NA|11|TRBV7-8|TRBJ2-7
CASRGGTAQYF
TGTGCCAGCAGAGGGGGGACAGCGCAGTACTTC
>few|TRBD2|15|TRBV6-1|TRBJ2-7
CASSELAGAPYEQYF
TGTGCCAGCAGTGAACTAGCGGGAGCCCCCTACGAGCAGTACTTC
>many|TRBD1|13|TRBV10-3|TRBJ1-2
CAISDRGNYGYTF
TGTGCCATCAGTGACAGGGGGAACTATGGCTACACCTTC
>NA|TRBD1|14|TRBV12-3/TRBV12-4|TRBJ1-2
CASSLSTGADGYTF
TGTGCCAGCAGTTTATCGACAGGGGCGGATGGCTACACCTTC
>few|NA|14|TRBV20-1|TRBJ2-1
CSARDLSSYNEQFF
TGCAGTGCTAGAGATTTGTCCAGCTACAATGAGCAGTTCTTC
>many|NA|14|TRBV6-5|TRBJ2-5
CASSRQAAGGTQYF
TGTGCCAGCAGCAGACAGGCTGCGGGTGGGACCCAGTACTTC
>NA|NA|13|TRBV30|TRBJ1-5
CAWSGQFNQPQHF
TGTGCCTGGAGTGGACAGTTCAATCAGCCCCAGCATTTT
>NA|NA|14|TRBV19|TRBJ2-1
CASSIRDGQNEQFF
TGTGCCAGTAGTATCCGGGACGGACAAAATGAGCAGTTCTTC
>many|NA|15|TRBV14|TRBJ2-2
CASSQAGRPDGELFF
TGTGCCAGCAGCCAAGCCGGACGCCCAGACGGGGAGCTGTTTTTT
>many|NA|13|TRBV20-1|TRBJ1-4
CSAREGPQEKLFF
TGCAGTGCTAGAGAAGGACCACAGGAAAAACTGTTTTTT
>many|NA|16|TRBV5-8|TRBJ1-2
CASSLAGGVLNYGYTF
TGTGCCAGCAGCTTGGCTGGCGGAGTACTCAACTATGGCTACACCTTC
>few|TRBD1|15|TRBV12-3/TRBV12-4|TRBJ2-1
CASSPDRGLVNEQFF
TGTGCCAGCAGTCCGGACAGGGGGCTGGTAAATGAGCAGTTCTTC
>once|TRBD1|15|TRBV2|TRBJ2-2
CASIPGTANTGELFF
TGTGCCAGCATACCGGGGACAGCGAACACCGGGGAGCTGTTTTTT
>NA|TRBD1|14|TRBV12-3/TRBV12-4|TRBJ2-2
CASRNSGGTGELFF
TGTGCCAGCCGCAATTCAGGGGGCACCGGGGAGCTGTTTTTT
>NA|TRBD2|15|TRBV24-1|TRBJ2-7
CATRPASGSYNEQLF
TGTGCCACCAGACCTGCTAGCGGGAGTTACAATGAGCAGCTCTTC
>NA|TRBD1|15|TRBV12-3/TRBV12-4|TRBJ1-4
CASSLKAGGDEKLFF
TGTGCCAGCAGTTTAAAGGCAGGGGGCGACGAAAAACTGTTTTTT
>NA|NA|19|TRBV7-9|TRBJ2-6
CASSQDPGRLYSGANVLTF
TGCGCCAGCAGCCAAGACCCTGGACGCCTATACTCTGGGGCCAACGTCCTGACTTTC
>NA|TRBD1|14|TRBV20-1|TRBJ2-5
CSANTGTGEETQYF
TGCAGTGCTAATACCGGGACAGGGGAAGAGACCCAGTACTTC